A selection of T cell receptor beta chains follows, all from one sample in a study of CD8+ T cells in alopecia areata. Libraries were prepared by immunoSEQ multiplex PCR; TCRdb keeps only in-frame clonotypes and omits some of them. The sample has roughly 140,000 clones; 40% to 65% are singletons. This material consisted of CD4+ T cells sorted from blood, taken at week 0. The receptors here all came from a human donor with alopecia areata. Each CDR3 is given with its conserved first and last residue. A D gene is named only where the DNA matches it firmly. Only part of the rows carry a size: once, few, many, or a class if the clone is expanded.

d_gene	j_gene	abundance	v_gene	CDR3aa	CDR3nt
.	TRBJ1-2	.	TRBV10-3	CAIRTHRDAGGYTF	TGTGCCATCAGGACCCACAGGGACGCGGGAGGCTACACCTTC
TRBD1	TRBJ2-7	.	TRBV27	CASSLRDRETKQYF	TGTGCCAGCAGTTTACGGGACAGGGAGACGAAGCAGTACTTC
.	TRBJ1-1	.	TRBV29-1	CSAMRANTEAFF	TGCAGCGCCATGCGAGCTAACACTGAAGCTTTCTTT
.	TRBJ2-4	.	TRBV10-3	CATSTGQEGNIQYF	TGTGCCACCTCCACCGGACAGGAGGGGAACATTCAGTACTTC
TRBD2	TRBJ2-7	few	TRBV11-2	CASSHPGLRLATHEQYF	TGTGCCAGCAGCCATCCGGGACTGCGACTAGCGACCCACGAGCAGTACTTC
.	TRBJ1-2	.	TRBV6-5	CASSTGGGYTF	TGTGCCAGCAGTACCGGGGGCGGCTACACCTTC
TRBD1	TRBJ1-2	few	TRBV5-1	CASESSGGAGYTF	TGCGCCAGCGAATCCTCAGGGGGCGCGGGCTACACCTTC
.	TRBJ2-1	.	TRBV6-1	CASSEPGGYNEQFF	TGTGCCAGCAGTGAACCAGGAGGTTACAATGAGCAGTTCTTC
.	TRBJ1-2	.	TRBV30	CAWSVLSGLFDGYTF	TGTGCCTGGAGTGTACTCAGTGGACTCTTCGATGGCTACACCTTC
TRBD1	TRBJ2-3	.	TRBV5-6	CASSSIDRGLVDTQYF	TGTGCCAGCAGTTCGATCGACAGGGGGCTGGTAGATACGCAGTATTTT
.	TRBJ1-1	.	TRBV5-4	CASSTPGTEAFF	TGTGCCAGCAGCACCCCAGGGACTGAAGCTTTCTTT
.	TRBJ2-3	.	TRBV7-3	CASSSGTDTQYF	TGTGCCAGCAGCTCTGGTACAGATACGCAGTATTTT
TRBD1	TRBJ1-1	.	TRBV7-9	CASSRLGGNTEAFF	TGTGCCAGCAGCCGCCTAGGGGGCAACACTGAAGCTTTCTTT
.	TRBJ2-5	.	TRBV7-9	CASSLASGAGSSETQYF	TGTGCCAGCAGCTTAGCAAGTGGAGCAGGGTCATCAGAGACCCAGTACTTC
.	TRBJ2-7	.	TRBV18	CASSPRRGALNEQYF	TGTGCCAGCTCACCCCGACGGGGGGCTTTAAACGAGCAGTACTTC
.	TRBJ2-1	few	TRBV29-1	CSVEGLAIPNEQFF	TGCAGCGTCGAAGGGCTAGCGATCCCCAATGAGCAGTTCTTC
.	TRBJ2-1	.	TRBV28	CASRQDYNEQFF	TGTGCCAGCAGGCAGGACTACAATGAGCAGTTCTTC